This T cell receptor (beta chain) was captured in a study of glioma-infiltrating T cells. Trimming shortened V by 2 bases and J by 6 bases, and 11 bases separated the two germline ends. In germline, CDR1 is MNHNS, CDR2 SASEGT. This CDR3 is built from 14 residues. The iRepertoire nested amplicon-rescue multiplex PCR amplified TCR alpha and beta CDR3s from RNA. TCRdb recomputed calls from the multiplex PCR reads with MiXCR, one row per CDR3 protein. The sample lists around 130,000 distinct CDR3 sequences; 24% were seen once. Sequencing was performed on glioma tissue, nonneoplastic brain tissue, or PBMCs (not recorded which). The chain couples TRBV6-1 to TRBJ1-5; D is unresolved. This sequence was found in a human donor with low-grade glioma or glioblastoma, undergoing nonglioma brain surgery, or in good health (not recorded which). The CDR3 DNA sequence: TGTGCCAGCAGTGAAATAAGGCGAGCTCAGCCCCAGCATTTT. Translated: CASSEIRRAQPQHF.